This T cell receptor beta chain is from a study of cytomegalovirus exposure and HLA in healthy donors. Study-wide results and caveats: Earlier analysis found most TCR beta V segments productive about 90% or about 30% of the time. Accurate prediction of most subjects' HLA-A and HLA-B alleles from TCR beta sequences was reported. Available immune exposure information covered CMV serostatus only.

This clone turned up a few times. What it recognizes is unknown. J gave up 3 bases and V 4 bases, and 6 bases lay outside the gene matches. The CDR3 runs 15 residues. CDR1 is MNHNY, CDR2 SVGAGI, per germline (reference sequence). 60 Vbeta and 13 Jbeta primers were used in PCR. TCRdb's table, derived via immunoSEQ multiplex PCR, lists solely in-frame clones and lacks some. The data contain 100,000 or so clones, around 80% of them singletons. The specimen was PBMCs. This receptor was taken from a man aged 25-45 years in good health and CMV-seropositive. The chain joins TRBV6-6 to TRBJ1-3; 7 nucleotides line up with TRBD1. CDR3 bases: TGTGCCAGCAGTTCCCGGGACAGCGGTGGAAACACCATATATTTT. This gives the protein CASSSRDSGGNTIYF.